Listed here is a single TCR beta chain. Time point given: peripheral blood 6 weeks after treatment start. Patients suffered from locally advanced or metastatic urothelial carcinoma. Here immunoSEQ multiplex PCR was the method, and the copy in TCRdb shows in-frame clones only, minus some. The sample has tens of thousands of clones, around nine tenths seen once. This sample stems from a study of PD-L1 blockade in urothelial cancer. Overall study: Administration of atezolizumab to patients began in the mid-2010s, at 1,200 mg intravenously every 3 weeks. Blood was evaluated 3 weeks (second dose) and 6 weeks after therapy began. Median T cell yield per blood sample was more than 120,000 cells.

CDR1 is SGHAT and CDR2 is FQNNGV in the germline V gene. The CDR3 sequence is 14 residues long. Trimming stripped 8 bases from V and 4 bases from J, with 15 bases between. The clonotype was recovered from a man aged 60 to 69 with urothelial cancer. The rearrangement uses TRBV11-2 and TRBJ1-3; tentative D call: TRBD1 (5 bases). Sample: PBMCs, taken around atezolizumab (anti-PD-L1) treatment. CDR3 amino acids: CASFRGELGNTIYF. In nucleotides, the CDR3 is TGTGCCAGCTTCCGGGGGGAACTGGGAAACACCATATATTTT.